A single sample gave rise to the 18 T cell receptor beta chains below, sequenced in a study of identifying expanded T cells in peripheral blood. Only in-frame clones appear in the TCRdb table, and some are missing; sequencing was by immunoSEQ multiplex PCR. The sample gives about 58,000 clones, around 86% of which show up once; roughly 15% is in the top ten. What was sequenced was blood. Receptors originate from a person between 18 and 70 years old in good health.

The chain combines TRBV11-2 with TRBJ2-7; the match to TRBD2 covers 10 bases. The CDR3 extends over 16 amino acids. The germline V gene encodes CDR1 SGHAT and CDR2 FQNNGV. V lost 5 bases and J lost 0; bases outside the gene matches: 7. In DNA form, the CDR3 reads TGTGCCAGCAGCCTGTCTAGCGGGGGTAGCTCCTACGAGCAGTACGTC. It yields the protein CASSLSSGGSSYEQYV.

The CDR3 DNA follows: TGTGCCAGCAGCTGGGGACAGGGTAGCACAGATACGCAGTATTTT. Its translation is CASSWGQGSTDTQYF. This sequence joins TRBV5-4 and TRBJ2-3; 9 bases map to TRBD1. The trim removed 3 bases at V and 0 bases at J, leaving 2 bases unmatched. Germline V gives CDR1 SGHNT, CDR2 YYREEE (reference sequence). The CDR3 has 15 amino acids.

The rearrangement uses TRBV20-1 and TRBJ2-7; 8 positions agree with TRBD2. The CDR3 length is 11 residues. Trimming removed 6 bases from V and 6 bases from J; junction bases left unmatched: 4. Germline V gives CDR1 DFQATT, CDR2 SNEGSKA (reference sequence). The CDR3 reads CSAPGGVEQYF. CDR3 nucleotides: TGCAGTGCCCCCGGGGGGGTCGAGCAGTACTTC.

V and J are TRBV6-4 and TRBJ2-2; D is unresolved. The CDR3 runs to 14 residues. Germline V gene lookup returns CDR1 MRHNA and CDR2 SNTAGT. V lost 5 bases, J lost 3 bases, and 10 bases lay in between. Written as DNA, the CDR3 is TGTGCCAGCAGTCGCCTGGCGGACACCGGGGAGCTGTTTTTT. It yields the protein CASSRLADTGELFF.

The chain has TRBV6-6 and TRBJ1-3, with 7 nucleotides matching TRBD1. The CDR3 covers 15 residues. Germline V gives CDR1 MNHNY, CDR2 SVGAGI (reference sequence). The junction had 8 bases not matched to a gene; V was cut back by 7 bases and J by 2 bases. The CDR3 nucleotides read TGTGCCAGCACAACACAGGGGCGGCCTGGAAACACCATATATTTT. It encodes CASTTQGRPGNTIYF.

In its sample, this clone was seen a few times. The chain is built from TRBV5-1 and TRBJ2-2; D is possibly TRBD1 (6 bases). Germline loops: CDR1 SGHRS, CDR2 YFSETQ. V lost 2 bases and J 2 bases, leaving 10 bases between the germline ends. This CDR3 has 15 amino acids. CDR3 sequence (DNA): TGCGCCAGCAGCTTCAACAGGGCCAACACCGGGGAGCTGTTTTTT. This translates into CASSFNRANTGELFF.

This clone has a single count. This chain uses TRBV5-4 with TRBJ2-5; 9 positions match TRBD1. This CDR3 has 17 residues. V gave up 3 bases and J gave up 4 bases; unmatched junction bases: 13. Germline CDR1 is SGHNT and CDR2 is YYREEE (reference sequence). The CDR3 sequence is CASSSGGTGYRRETQYF. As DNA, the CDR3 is TGTGCCAGCAGCTCCGGAGGGACAGGGTACCGGCGAGAGACCCAGTACTTC. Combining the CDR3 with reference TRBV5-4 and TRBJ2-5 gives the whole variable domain ETGVTQSPTHLIKTRGQQVTLRCSSQSGHNTVSWYQQALGQGPQFIFQYYREEENGRGNFPPRFSGLQFPNYSSELNVNALELDDSALYLCASSSGGTGYRRETQYFGPGTRLLVL.

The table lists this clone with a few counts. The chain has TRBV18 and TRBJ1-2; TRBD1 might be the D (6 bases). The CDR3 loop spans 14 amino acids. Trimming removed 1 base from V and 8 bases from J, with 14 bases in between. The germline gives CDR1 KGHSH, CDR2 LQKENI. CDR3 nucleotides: TGTGCCAGCTCACCACTCCCGGGGGCGGAGGGCTACACCTTC. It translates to CASSPLPGAEGYTF.

CDR3 amino acids: CASRNYPRSLDSTDTQYF. In nucleotides, the CDR3 is TGTGCCAGCAGAAATTACCCTAGGTCCCTGGATAGCACAGATACGCAGTATTTT. The chain is built from TRBV11-3 and TRBJ2-3; no definite D call. The CDR3 runs 18 residues. The germline V gene encodes CDR1 SGHNT and CDR2 YENEEA. V was trimmed by 6 bases and J by 0 bases, leaving 22 bases between them.

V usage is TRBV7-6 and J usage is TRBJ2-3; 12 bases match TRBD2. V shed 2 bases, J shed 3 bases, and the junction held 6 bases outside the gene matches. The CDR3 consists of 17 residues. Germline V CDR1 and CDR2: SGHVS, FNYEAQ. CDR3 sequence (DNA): TGTGCCAGCAGCTTATCCCCGACTAGCGGGAGAACAGATACGCAGTATTTT. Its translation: CASSLSPTSGRTDTQYF. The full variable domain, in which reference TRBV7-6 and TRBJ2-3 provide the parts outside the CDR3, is GAGVSQSPRYKVTKRGQDVALRCDPISGHVSLYWYRQALGQGPEFLTYFNYEAQQDKSGLPNDRFSAERPEGSISTLTIQRTEQRDSAMYRCASSLSPTSGRTDTQYFGPGTRLTVL.

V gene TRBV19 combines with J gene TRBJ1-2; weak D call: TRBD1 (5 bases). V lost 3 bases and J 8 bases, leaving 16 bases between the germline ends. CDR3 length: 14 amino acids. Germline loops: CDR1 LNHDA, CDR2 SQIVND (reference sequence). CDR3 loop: CASSMGPATGGYTF. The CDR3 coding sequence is TGTGCCAGTAGTATGGGACCAGCAACGGGGGGCTACACCTTC.

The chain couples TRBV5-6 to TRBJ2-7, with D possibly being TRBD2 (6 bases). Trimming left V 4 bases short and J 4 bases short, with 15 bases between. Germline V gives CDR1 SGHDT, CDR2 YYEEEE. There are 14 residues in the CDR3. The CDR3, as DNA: TGTGCCAGCAGCCGGCGGGGTTCGACTTACGAGCAGTACTTC. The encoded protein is CASSRRGSTYEQYF.

CDR3 sequence reads: CASSRSEGGYNEQFF. In DNA form, the CDR3 reads TGTGCCAGCTCACGGTCGGAGGGGGGCTACAATGAGCAGTTCTTC. V gene TRBV18 combines with J gene TRBJ2-1, with D perhaps being TRBD1 or TRBD2 (6 bases each). Germline V lookup: CDR1 KGHSH, CDR2 LQKENI. Trimming removed 4 bases from V and 3 bases from J, with 13 bases in between. This CDR3 is 15 amino acids long.

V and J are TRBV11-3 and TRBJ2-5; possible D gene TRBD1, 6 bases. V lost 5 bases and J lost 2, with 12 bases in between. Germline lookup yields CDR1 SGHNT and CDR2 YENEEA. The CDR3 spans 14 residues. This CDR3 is CASSTPTGQETQYF. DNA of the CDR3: TGTGCCAGCAGCACCCCGACAGGACAAGAGACCCAGTACTTC.

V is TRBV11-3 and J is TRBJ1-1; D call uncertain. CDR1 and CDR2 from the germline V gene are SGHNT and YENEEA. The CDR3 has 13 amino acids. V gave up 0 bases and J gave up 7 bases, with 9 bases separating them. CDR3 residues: CASSLDPGSEAFF. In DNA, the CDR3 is TGTGCCAGCAGCTTAGATCCGGGAAGTGAAGCTTTCTTT.

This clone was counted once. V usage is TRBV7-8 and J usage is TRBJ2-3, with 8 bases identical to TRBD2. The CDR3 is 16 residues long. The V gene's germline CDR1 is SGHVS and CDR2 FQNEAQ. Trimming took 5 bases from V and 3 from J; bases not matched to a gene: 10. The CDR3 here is CASSQGTSANTDTQYF. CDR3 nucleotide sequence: TGTGCCAGCAGCCAAGGGACTAGTGCGAATACAGATACGCAGTATTTT.

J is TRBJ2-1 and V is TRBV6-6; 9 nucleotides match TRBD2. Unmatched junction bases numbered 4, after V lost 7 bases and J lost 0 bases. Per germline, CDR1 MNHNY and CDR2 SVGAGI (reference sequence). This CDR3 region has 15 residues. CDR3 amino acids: CASIGSGGSYNEQFF. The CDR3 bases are TGTGCCAGCATTGGTAGCGGGGGCTCCTACAATGAGCAGTTCTTC.

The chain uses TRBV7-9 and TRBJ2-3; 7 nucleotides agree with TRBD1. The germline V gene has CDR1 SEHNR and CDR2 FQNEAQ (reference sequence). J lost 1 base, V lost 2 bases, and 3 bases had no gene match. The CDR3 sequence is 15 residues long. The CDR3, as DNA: TGTGCCAGCAGCTTACGACAGGGCGGCACAGATACGCAGTATTTT. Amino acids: CASSLRQGGTDTQYF.